A single TCR beta chain is shown here with its context. TCRdb's copy holds only in-frame clones and misses some; the assay was immunoSEQ multiplex PCR. The sample lists tens of thousands of clones, approximately 84% seen once, with about 7% in the top ten. The data originate from a study of OX40 agonist ivuxolimab in advanced cancers. The CDR3 is made up of 14 amino acids. CDR1 LNHDA and CDR2 SQIVND come from the germline V gene (reference sequence). The junction had 5 bases not matched to a gene; V was cut back by 6 bases and J by 6 bases. The TCR was taken from an adult with an advanced solid tumor such as melanoma, head and neck, liver or kidney cancer. The chain carries TRBV19 and TRBJ1-5; 10 bases fit TRBD1. Sequencing used CD4+ or CD8+ T cells sorted from blood, obtained in a trial of the OX40 agonist ivuxolimab. The CDR3 loop is CASRGQGSTQPQHF. For the CDR3, the DNA is TGTGCCAGTAGGGGACAGGGGAGTACTCAGCCCCAGCATTTT.